This TCR beta chain is from a study of CD8+ T cells in alopecia areata. The treatment here: oral pan-JAK inhibitor, 5-10 mg twice daily. cDNA reverse transcribed from extracted RNA served as the sequencing template. Sequencing was performed with immunoSEQ multiplex PCR; in TCRdb, only in-frame clones are kept and a portion is missing. The sample lists about 190,000 clones, roughly 60% occurring once. This receptor was obtained from a human donor with alopecia areata. The sequences come from CD4+ T cells sorted from blood, collected at week 24, from a patient treated with tofacitinib.

The CDR3 sequence: CASSKPRQGAYEQYF. The DNA of the CDR3 is TGTGCCAGCAGCAAGCCCCGGCAGGGGGCCTACGAGCAGTACTTC. This sequence joins TRBV21-1 and TRBJ2-7; the D call TRBD1 from the table was never checked on the DNA. TRBV21-1 is a recognized pseudogene. This CDR3 is 15 amino acids long.